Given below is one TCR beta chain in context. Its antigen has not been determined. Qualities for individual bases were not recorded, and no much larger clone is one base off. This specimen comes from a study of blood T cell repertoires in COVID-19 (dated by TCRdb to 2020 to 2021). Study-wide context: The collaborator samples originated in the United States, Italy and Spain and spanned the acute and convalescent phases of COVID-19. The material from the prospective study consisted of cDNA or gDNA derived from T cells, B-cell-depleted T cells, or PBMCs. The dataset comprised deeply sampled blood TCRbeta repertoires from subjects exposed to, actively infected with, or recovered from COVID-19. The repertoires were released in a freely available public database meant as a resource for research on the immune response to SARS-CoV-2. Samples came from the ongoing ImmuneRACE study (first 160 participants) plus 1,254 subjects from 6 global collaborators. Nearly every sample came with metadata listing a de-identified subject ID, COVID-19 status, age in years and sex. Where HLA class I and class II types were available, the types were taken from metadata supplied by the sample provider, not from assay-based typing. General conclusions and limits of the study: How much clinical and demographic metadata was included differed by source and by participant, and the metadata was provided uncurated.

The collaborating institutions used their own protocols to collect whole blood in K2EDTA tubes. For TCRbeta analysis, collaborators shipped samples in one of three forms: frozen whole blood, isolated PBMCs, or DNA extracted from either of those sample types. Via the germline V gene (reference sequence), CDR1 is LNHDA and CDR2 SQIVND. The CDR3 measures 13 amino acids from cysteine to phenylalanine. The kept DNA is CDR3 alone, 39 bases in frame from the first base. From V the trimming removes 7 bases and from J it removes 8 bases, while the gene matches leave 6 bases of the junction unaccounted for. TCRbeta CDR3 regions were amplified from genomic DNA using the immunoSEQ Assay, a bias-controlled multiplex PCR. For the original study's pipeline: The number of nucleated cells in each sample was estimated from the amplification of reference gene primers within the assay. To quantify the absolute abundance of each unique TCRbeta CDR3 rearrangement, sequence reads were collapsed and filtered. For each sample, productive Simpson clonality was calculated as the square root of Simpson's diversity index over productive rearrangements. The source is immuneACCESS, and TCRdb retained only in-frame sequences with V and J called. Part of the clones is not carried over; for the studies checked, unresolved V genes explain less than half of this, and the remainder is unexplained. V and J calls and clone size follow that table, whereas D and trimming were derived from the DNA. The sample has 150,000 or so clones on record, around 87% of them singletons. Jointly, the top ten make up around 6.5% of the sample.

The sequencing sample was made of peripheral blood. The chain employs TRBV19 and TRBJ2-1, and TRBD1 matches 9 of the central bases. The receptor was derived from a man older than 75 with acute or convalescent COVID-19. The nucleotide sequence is TGTGCCAGTATGGGACAGGGCTGGGATGAGCAGTTCTTC. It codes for CASMGQGWDEQFF.